This T cell receptor beta chain originates from a study of CD8 T cells in Susac syndrome. Overall study context: When their blood was taken, the Susac syndrome patients had either not yet had any therapy, were taking corticosteroids, or were taking intravenous immunoglobulin alone.

CD8+ and CD4+ blood T cells underwent TCR beta sequencing. Notes on the study in general: The peak of CD8+ clonal expansion in Susac was seen in TEMRA cells and active patients.

Trimming took off 4 bases at V and 6 bases at J, with 14 bases between the two ends. The CDR3 length is 13 residues. Germline assignment: CDR1 SGHNT and CDR2 YYREEE (reference sequence). Details on this clonotype: Its antigen is as yet unknown.

Random hexamers were used to reverse transcribe roughly 0.45 to 1 ug of RNA. Across 54 Vbeta and 13 Jbeta, immunoSEQ multiplex PCR amplified TCR beta CDR3. Each CDR3 protein is one row after TCRdb ran MiXCR on the immunoSEQ multiplex PCR reads. The data show roughly 100,000 distinct CDR3 sequences, 90% to 97% seen once. This clonotype was obtained from a human donor with Susac syndrome. The chain links TRBV5-4 to TRBJ2-7; D is undetermined. Sequencing input: CD8+ T cells from PBMCs. The CDR3 is CASSVPGSLEQYF. The CDR3 DNA sequence: TGTGCCAGCAGCGTGCCGGGCAGCCTCGAGCAGTACTTC.